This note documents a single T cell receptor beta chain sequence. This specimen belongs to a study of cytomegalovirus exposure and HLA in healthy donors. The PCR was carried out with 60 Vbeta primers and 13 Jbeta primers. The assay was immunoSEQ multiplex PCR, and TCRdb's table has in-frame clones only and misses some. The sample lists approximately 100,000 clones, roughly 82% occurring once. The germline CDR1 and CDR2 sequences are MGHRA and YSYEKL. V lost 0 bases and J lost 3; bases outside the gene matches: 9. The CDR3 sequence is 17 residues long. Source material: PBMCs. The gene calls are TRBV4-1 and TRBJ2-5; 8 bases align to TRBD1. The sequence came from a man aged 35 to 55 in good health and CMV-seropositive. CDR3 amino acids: CASSQDVMTGVEETQYF. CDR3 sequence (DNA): TGCGCCAGCAGCCAAGATGTCATGACAGGGGTGGAAGAGACCCAGTACTTC.